The T cell receptor (beta chain) under discussion was sequenced for a study of cytomegalovirus exposure and HLA in healthy donors. Study outcomes and limitations: As immune exposure information, only CMV serostatus was available. The study recorded some 160 TCR beta chains that were cytomegalovirus-associated. In a later analysis, TCR beta V- and J-gene trimming was associated with a missense DCLRE1C variant.

In the PCR, 60 Vbeta and 13 Jbeta primers were used. Clones were read by immunoSEQ multiplex PCR, and TCRdb kept only the in-frame ones, dropping some. The table has around 130,000 clones, approximately 84% seen once. Details on this clone: Its target is not known.

The material sequenced was PBMCs. The receptor was derived from a boy younger than 10 in good health and CMV-seronegative.

The chain's CDR3 is CASSHGLAGVGEQFF. The CDR3 DNA reads as TGTGCCAGCAGCCATGGACTAGCGGGGGTAGGTGAGCAGTTCTTC. The gene calls are TRBV7-6 and TRBJ2-1; 13 bases map to TRBD2. J was trimmed by 9 bases and V by 5 bases; bases with no gene match: 7. Looked up from germline, CDR1 is SGHVS and CDR2 is FNYEAQ. The CDR3 length is 15 residues.